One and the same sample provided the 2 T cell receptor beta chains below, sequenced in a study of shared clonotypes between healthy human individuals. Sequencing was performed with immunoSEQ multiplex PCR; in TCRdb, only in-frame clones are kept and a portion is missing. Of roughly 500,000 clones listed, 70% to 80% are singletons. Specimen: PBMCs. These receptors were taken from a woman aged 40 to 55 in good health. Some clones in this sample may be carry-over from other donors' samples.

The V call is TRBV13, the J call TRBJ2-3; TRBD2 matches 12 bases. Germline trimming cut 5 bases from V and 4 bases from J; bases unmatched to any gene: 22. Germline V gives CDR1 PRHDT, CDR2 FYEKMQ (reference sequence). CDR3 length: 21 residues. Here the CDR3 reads CASSSKRRLAGDAYVPDTQYF. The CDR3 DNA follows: TGTGCCAGCAGCAGTAAAAGACGACTAGCGGGAGATGCGTATGTCCCAGATACGCAGTATTTT.

In DNA form, the CDR3 reads TGTGCCAGCAGCCGAGAGGCCGCGTACAATGAGCAGTTCTTC. It encodes CASSREAAYNEQFF. V and J are TRBV7-2 and TRBJ2-1; unclear D gene. Germline assignment: CDR1 SGHTA and CDR2 FQGNSA. The CDR3 has 14 residues. V gave up 5 bases and J gave up 4 bases, with 12 bases separating them.